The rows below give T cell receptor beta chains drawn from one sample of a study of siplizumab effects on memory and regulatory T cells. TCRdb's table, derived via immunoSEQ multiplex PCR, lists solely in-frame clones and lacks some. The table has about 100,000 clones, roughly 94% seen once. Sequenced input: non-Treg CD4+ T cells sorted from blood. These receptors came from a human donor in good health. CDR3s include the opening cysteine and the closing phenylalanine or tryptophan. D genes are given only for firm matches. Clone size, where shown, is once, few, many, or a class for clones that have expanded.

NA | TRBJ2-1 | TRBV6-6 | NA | TGTGCCAGCAGTTACGGGTCTGAGCAGTTCTTC | CASSYGSEQFF
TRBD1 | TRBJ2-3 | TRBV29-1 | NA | TGCAGCGTTGAAGGTGATAGTGTGACAGGGCGAACAGATACGCAGTATTTT | CSVEGDSVTGRTDTQYF
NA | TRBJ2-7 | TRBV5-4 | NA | TGTGCCAGCAGCTCGGACAGAAAAAGCTCCTACGAGCAGTACTTC | CASSSDRKSSYEQYF
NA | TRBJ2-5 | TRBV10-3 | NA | TGTGCCATCAGTGGCCGGGACCTCCAAGAGACCCAGTACTTC | CAISGRDLQETQYF
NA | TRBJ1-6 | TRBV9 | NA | TGTGCCAGCAGCGTAGACGCACAGCATAATTCACCCCTCCACTTT | CASSVDAQHNSPLHF
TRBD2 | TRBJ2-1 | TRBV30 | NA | TGTGCCTCCACCGGGACTAGCTACAATGGGCAGTTCTTC | CASTGTSYNGQFF
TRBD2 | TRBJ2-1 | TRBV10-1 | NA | TGCGCCAGCAGTGAGTCCGTAGCGGGAGCCTTTGTTGAGCAGTTCTTC | CASSESVAGAFVEQFF
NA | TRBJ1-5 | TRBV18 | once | TGTGCCAGCTCCCCCGGACAGAATCAGCCCCAGCATTTT | CASSPGQNQPQHF
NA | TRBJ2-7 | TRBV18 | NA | TGTGCCAGCTCACCACCGCAGACATCCTACGAGCAGTACTTC | CASSPPQTSYEQYF
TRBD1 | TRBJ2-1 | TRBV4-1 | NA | TGCGCCAGCAGCCATACCGGGACAGGGGAGTATGAGCAGTTCTTC | CASSHTGTGEYEQFF
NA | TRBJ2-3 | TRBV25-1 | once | TGTGCCAGCAGTGGACTTGGAGCAATCACAGATACGCAGTATTTT | CASSGLGAITDTQYF
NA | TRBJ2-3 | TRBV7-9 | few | TGTGCCAGCAGCTCCATAGCAGATACGCAGTATTTT | CASSSIADTQYF
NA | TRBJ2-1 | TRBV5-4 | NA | TGTGCCAGCAGCCCCCGGGACCACTACAATGAGCAGTTCTTC | CASSPRDHYNEQFF
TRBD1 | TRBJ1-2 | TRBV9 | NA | TGTGCCAGCAGCGTAGGCCAGGGGGCATTCGGCTACACCTTC | CASSVGQGAFGYTF
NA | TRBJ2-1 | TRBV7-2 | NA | TGTGCCAGCAGCTTAGTGGGCGGCGTCTCCTACAATGAGCAGTTCTTC | CASSLVGGVSYNEQFF
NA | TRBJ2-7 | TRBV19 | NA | TGTGCCAGCTCTGGGGGGCTCGTGTACGAGCAGTACTTC | CASSGGLVYEQYF